This T cell receptor beta chain is from a study of CD8 T cells in Susac syndrome (dated by TCRdb to between 2017 and 2020). Regarding the research as a whole: Of the Susac syndrome patients who were sequenced, about eight were in clinical remission while 5 or 6 had clinically active disease. Susac syndrome patients were therapy-naive, on corticosteroids (some also receiving IVIg), or on IVIg alone at blood withdrawal. The study used repertoire sequencing to test whether antigen drove CD8+ T cell activation and differentiation in Susac syndrome.

With regard to this clonotype: Its antigen is currently not known. Base qualities were left out, and no much larger clone turns up one base away.

RNA was extracted using the RNeasy kit, and about 0.45 to 1 ug of the RNA was reverse transcribed with random hexamers. The immunoSEQ multiplex PCR assay, which covers 54 Vbeta and 13 Jbeta segments, was used to amplify TCR beta CDR3 regions. PCR amplification bias was corrected by using a synthetic template baseline for primer optimization and computational correction. The authors' analysis ran thus. Reads were assigned to V, D and J genes according to IMGT and analyzed in immunoSEQ Analyzer, with only productive sequences retained. Clonality was computed as one minus Shannon entropy normalized by log2 of the number of productive unique sequences. For each patient and control, public and private clones were evaluated within the 100 most prevalent clones. A clone was defined as Susac-specific if it was absent from the healthy and MS cohorts, from some 1,100 published viral clones and from other ImmuneACCESS disease sequences. TCRdb redid the processing of the public reads, applying fastp at Q25 and MiXCR, and retained in-frame beta chains. CDR3 protein sequences are deduplicated, and each keeps its most common genes and DNA. The V and J calls, along with clone size, are taken from TCRdb and not from the paper's own processing. The sample table lists about 120,000 distinct CDR3 sequences, 96% of them with a count of one. About 0.14% of the sample goes to the ten largest clones.

The CDR3 spans 13 residues, from the cysteine through the phenylalanine. CDR3 DNA only is kept here, 39 bases in frame from base 1. CDR1 SGHDT and CDR2 YYEEEE are derived from the germline V gene. V gives up 3 bases and J gives up 3 bases, and the segment between their germline ends measures 8 bases. Summary of the overall study and its limitations: The TCR sequencing and HLA analysis was acknowledged to have included a relatively small number of individuals. The CD4+ T cell repertoire of patients with Susac syndrome showed no detectable clonal expansion.

Peripheral blood CD8+ and CD4+ T cells from healthy donors, Susac syndrome patients and multiple sclerosis patients were profiled by high-throughput TCR beta sequencing. The Susac syndrome patients fulfilled recently defined diagnostic criteria for either definite or probable disease. Bulk CD8+ and CD4+ T cells were purified by magnetic negative isolation, whereas CD8+ TEMRA cells were enriched by FACS. Blood was collected in EDTA tubes and processed within 24 hours, with PBMCs isolated through density gradient centrifugation. PBMCs intended for TCR sequencing were frozen in liquid nitrogen and were later thawed in a 37 degrees C water bath. A purity of at least 90% was achieved for sorted or isolated CD4+, CD8+ and CD8+ TEMRA cells.

Material for sequencing was CD4+ T cells from PBMCs. This chain is built from TRBV5-6 and TRBJ2-3, with TRBD2 as a weak D call on 5 bases. This TCR came from a human donor with Susac syndrome. The CDR3 region has the sequence CASSSTGTDTQYF. The DNA sequence is given as TGTGCCAGCAGCTCGACGGGGACAGATACGCAGTATTTT.